This TCR beta chain comes out of a study of monozygotic twins with cystic fibrosis. Regarding the study as a whole: In this small cohort, shared CDR3 numbers showed no association with age, concordance or disease severity. Median Simpson clonality of approximately 0.0088 suggested naive T cells predominated. Monozygotic CF twins shared more identical nucleotide clonotypes than unrelated patients.

Per the germline V gene, CDR1 is MDHEN and CDR2 is SYDVKM. V was trimmed by 4 bases and J by 6 bases, leaving 21 bases between them. The CDR3 length is 16 residues. Assay: immunoSEQ multiplex PCR; the TCRdb copy retains only in-frame clones and omits some. The sample contains tens of thousands of clones, around four fifths of which appear only once. Regarding this clone: No antigen is known for it.

Input material: blood. This chain joins TRBV28 and TRBJ1-2; D is possibly TRBD1 (6 bases). The clonotype comes from a girl aged 2-10 years with cystic fibrosis. The CDR3 spells CASSSTQGGILDGYTF. CDR3 nucleotide sequence: TGTGCCAGCAGTTCGACGCAAGGGGGGATCCTGGATGGCTACACCTTC.